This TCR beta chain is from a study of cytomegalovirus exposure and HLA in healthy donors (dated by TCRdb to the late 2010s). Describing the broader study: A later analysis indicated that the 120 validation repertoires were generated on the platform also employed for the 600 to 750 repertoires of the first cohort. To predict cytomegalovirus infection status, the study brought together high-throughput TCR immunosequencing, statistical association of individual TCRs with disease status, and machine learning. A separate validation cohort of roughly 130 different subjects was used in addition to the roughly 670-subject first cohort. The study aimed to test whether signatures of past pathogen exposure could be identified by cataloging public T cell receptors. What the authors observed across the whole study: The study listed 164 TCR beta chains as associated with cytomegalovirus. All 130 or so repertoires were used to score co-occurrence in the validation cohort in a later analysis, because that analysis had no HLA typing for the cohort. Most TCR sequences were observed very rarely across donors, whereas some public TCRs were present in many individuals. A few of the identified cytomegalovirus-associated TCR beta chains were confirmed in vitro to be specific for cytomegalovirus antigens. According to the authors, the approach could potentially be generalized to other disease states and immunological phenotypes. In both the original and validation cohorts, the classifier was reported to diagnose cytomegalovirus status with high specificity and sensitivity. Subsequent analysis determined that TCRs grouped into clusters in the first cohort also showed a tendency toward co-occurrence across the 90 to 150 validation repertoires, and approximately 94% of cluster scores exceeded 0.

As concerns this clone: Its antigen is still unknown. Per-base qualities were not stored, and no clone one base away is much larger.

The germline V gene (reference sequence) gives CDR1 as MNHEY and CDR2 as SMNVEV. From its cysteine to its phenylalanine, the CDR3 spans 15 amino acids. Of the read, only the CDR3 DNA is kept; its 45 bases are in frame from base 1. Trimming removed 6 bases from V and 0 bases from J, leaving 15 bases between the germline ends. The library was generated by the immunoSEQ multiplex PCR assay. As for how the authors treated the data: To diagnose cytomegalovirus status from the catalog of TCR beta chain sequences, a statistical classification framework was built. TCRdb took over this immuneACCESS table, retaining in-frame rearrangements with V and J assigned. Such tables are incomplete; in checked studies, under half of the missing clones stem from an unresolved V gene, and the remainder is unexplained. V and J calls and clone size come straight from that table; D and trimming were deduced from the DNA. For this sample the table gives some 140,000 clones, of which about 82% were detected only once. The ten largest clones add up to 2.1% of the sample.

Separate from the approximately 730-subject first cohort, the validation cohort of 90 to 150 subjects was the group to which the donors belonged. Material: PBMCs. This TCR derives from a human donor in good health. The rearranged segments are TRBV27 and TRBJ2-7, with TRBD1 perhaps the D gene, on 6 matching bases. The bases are TGTGCCAGCAGGTACCGGGACACGAGCTCCTACGAGCAGTACTTC. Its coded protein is CASRYRDTSSYEQYF.